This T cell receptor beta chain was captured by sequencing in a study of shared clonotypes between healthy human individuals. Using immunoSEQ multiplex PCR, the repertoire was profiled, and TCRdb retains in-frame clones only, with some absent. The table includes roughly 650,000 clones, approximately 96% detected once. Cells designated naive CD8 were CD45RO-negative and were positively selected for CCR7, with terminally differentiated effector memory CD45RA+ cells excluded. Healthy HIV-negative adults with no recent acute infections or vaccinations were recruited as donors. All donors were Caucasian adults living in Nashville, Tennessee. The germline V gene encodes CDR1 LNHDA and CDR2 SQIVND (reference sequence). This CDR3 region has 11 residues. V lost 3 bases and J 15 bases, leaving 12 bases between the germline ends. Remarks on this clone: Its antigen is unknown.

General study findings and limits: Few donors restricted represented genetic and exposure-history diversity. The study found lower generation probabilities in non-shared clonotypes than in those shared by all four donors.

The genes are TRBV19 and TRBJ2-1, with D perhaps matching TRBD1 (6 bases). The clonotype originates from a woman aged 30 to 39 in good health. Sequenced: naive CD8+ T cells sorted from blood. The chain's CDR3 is CASSIGGSWFF. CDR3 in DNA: TGTGCCAGTAGTATTGGGGGCTCGTGGTTCTTC.